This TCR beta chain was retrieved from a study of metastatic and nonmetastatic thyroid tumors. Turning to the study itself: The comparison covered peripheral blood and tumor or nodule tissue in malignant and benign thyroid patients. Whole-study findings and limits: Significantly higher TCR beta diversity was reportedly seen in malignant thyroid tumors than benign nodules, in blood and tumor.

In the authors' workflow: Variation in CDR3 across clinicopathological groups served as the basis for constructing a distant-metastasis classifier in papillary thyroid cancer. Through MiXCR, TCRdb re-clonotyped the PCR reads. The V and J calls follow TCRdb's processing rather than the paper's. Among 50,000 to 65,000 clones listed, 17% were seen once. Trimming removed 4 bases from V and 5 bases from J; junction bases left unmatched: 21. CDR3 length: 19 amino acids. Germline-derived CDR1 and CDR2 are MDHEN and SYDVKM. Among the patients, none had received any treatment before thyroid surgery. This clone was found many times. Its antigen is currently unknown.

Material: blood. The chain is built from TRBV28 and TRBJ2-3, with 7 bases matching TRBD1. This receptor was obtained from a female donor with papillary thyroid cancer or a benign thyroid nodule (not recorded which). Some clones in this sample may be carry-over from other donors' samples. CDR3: CASSSEINRGPRSKDTQYF. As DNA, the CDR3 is TGTGCCAGCAGTTCAGAGATAAACAGGGGCCCGCGGTCAAAAGATACGCAGTATTTT. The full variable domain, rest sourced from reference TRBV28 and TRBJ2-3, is DVKVTQSSRYLVKRTGEKVFLECVQDMDHENMFWYRQDPGLGLRLIYFSYDVKMKEKGDIPEGYSVSREKKERFSLILESASTNQTSMYLCASSSEINRGPRSKDTQYFGPGTRLTVL.